Each of the 28 T cell receptor beta chains below was sequenced from the same sample in a study of blood T cells in healthy people across ages (dated by TCRdb to 2015 to 2017). Libraries were constructed by 5' RACE. TCRdb names Illumina HiSeq 2500 as the instrument used. A second about 7 to 12 cycle PCR used a sample-barcoded 5' primer and a J-beta primer mix. TCRdb ran its own pipeline on the public reads, namely fastp trimming at Q25 and MiXCR clone calling, and kept in-frame beta chains. Merged by CDR3 protein, the rows form single entries marked with the most common genes and DNA. Recorded for this sample are around 1,000,000 distinct CDR3 sequences; approximately 26% of them occurred a single time. The top ten hold about 0.72% of the sample. The same sample was also used in a study of T cells of mothers and their children.

The sample consisted of blood. Every receptor here comes from a girl aged 2 to 9 in good health.

The V gene is TRBV29-1, the J gene TRBJ2-1; 7 nucleotides align to TRBD2. This CDR3 region has 16 residues. V dropped 1 base and J dropped 7; count of bases not matched to a gene: 13. The germline V gene has CDR1 SQVTM and CDR2 ANQGSEA. The CDR3 nucleotides read TGCAGCGTTGAAGGGGAGGGTCCCCACCGATATAATGAGCAGTTCTTC. Translated, it gives CSVEGEGPHRYNEQFF.

This clonotype was recorded a few times. Compared with germline, one end of the junction differs, possibly owing to a read error. V is TRBV7-7 and J is TRBJ2-5, with D perhaps matching TRBD2 (6 bases). The J call may be faulty, since TRBJ2-1 better matches the DNA end. The CDR3 is made up of 13 amino acids. Germline CDR1 and CDR2: SSHAT and FNYEAQ (reference sequence). The CDR3 loop reads CASSLPGSNEQFF. The CDR3 DNA reads as TGTGCTAGCAGCTTACCCGGGAGCAATGAGCAGTTCTTC.

The chain carries TRBV4-1 and TRBJ2-3; 9 bases are a match to TRBD2. CDR1 MGHRA and CDR2 YSYEKL come from the germline V gene. This CDR3 has 15 amino acids. The V and J ends lost 7 bases and 4 bases, in that order; junction bases with no gene match: 9. The CDR3 nucleotides are TGCGCCAGCACTATAGCGGGAGCCCCCCCAGATACGCAGTATTTT. Translating gives CASTIAGAPPDTQYF.

CDR3 amino acids: CASSRQGVKDEQFF. The CDR3 DNA follows: TGTGCCAGCAGCCGACAGGGGGTGAAGGATGAGCAGTTCTTC. The chain joins TRBV6-6 to TRBJ2-1, with TRBD1 matching over 9 bases. CDR1 MNHNY and CDR2 SVGAGI come from the germline V gene (reference sequence). With V trimmed by 6 bases and J by 8 bases, 8 bases remained unmatched. The CDR3 is made up of 14 amino acids.

V usage is TRBV9 and J usage is TRBJ2-3; perhaps TRBD1 as D (5 bases). The CDR3 sequence is 18 residues long. CDR1 and CDR2 (germline): SGDLS, YYNGEE. V was trimmed by 0 bases and J by 3 bases, leaving 20 bases between them. DNA for the CDR3: TGTGCCAGCAGCGTAGCAACTCAGCCCAGGGTGGGGACAGATACGCAGTATTTT. Its protein is CASSVATQPRVGTDTQYF.

The chain recombines TRBV7-8 with TRBJ2-1; D could derive from TRBD1 or TRBD2 (5 bases each). The closer fit of TRBJ2-7 to the DNA end suggests the J call may be wrong. The CDR3 runs 16 residues. The germline gives CDR1 SGHVS, CDR2 FQNEAQ. CDR3 sequence reads: CASSLVTRDQGYEQYF. The CDR3 DNA sequence: TGTGCCAGCAGCTTAGTGACCAGGGACCAGGGATACGAGCAGTACTTC.

The genes are TRBV10-3 and TRBJ1-3; no clear D. Germline V gene sequence: CDR1 ENHRY, CDR2 SYGVKD. Trimming pared 3 bases from V and 6 bases from J, leaving 3 bases between. The CDR3 is 11 amino acids. CDR3 loop: CAISELNTIYF. The DNA for the CDR3 is TGTGCCATCAGTGAATTAAACACCATATATTTT.

V gene TRBV6-5 combines with J gene TRBJ2-7, with 7 bases that match TRBD2. Germline values: CDR1 MNHEY, CDR2 SVGAGI. The CDR3 totals 14 residues. V lost 1 base and J lost 7; bases outside the gene matches: 7. CDR3 nucleotide sequence: TGTGCCAGCAGTTACTATGGGACTACGAAGGAGCAGTACTTC. It codes for CASSYYGTTKEQYF.

J is TRBJ2-3 and V is TRBV20-1, with a weak D call TRBD2 (6 bases). V shed 0 bases and J shed 3 bases, with 10 bases lying between them. CDR1 and CDR2 (germline): DFQATT, SNEGSKA (reference sequence). The CDR3 totals 14 residues. The CDR3 is CSARDWRETDTQYF. The CDR3, as DNA: TGCAGTGCTAGAGATTGGAGGGAGACAGATACGCAGTATTTT.

The chain links TRBV5-1 to TRBJ2-3, with TRBD1 matching over 8 bases. CDR1 is SGHRS, CDR2 YFSETQ, per germline. The CDR3 contains 15 residues. The junction had 6 bases not matched to a gene; V was cut back by 4 bases and J by 2 bases. CDR3 sequence: CASSDGQGFTDTQYF. In DNA form, the CDR3 reads TGCGCCAGCAGCGACGGACAGGGATTCACAGATACGCAGTATTTT.

This clonotype was detected a few times. The chain joins TRBV12-3 or TRBV12-4 to TRBJ2-5; 9 bases are a match to TRBD1. The CDR3 runs 16 residues. V lost 2 bases and J lost 5; bases outside the gene matches: 9. The CDR3 sequence: CASSLSGQGRWETQYF. CDR3 nucleotide sequence: TGTGCCAGCAGTTTATCCGGACAGGGGCGGTGGGAGACCCAGTACTTC.

This clonotype was seen only a few times. The CDR3: CASSGTSGNLNIQYF. CDR3 coding DNA: TGTGCCAGCAGTGGGACTAGCGGGAACCTAAACATTCAGTACTTC. The chain employs TRBV2 and TRBJ2-4, with TRBD2 matching over 12 bases. The junction had 4 bases not matched to a gene; V was cut back by 4 bases and J by 6 bases. Germline lookup yields CDR1 SNHLY and CDR2 FYNNEI. This CDR3 is built from 15 residues.

With regard to this clonotype: The CDR3 does not close with the conserved phenylalanine or tryptophan, likely indicating a read error. V is TRBV7-8 and J is TRBJ2-5, with D perhaps TRBD1 or TRBD2 (6 bases each). The DNA end is a closer match to TRBJ2-7, so the J assignment may be wrong. Germline V gene sequence: CDR1 SGHVS, CDR2 FQNEAQ. The CDR3 has 15 amino acids. DNA for the CDR3: TGTGCCAGCAGCGGCGGGACAAAATACCCCTACGAGCAGTACCTC. The encoded protein is CASSGGTKYPYEQYL.

The chain carries TRBV21-1 and TRBJ2-5; the D call in the table, TRBD2, was not verified against the DNA. TRBV21-1 is a listed pseudogene. There are 12 residues in the CDR3. CDR3 DNA sequence: TGTGCCAGGGCGGCGGGTGGAGAGACCCAGTACTTC. It is translated as CARAAGGETQYF.

This clonotype occurred a few times. The genes are TRBV25-1 and TRBJ2-7; D gene unclear. This CDR3 region has 13 residues. Germline CDR1 MGHDK, CDR2 SYGVNS. V shed 3 bases and J shed 1 base, with 7 bases lying between them. CDR3 sequence (DNA): TGTGCCAGCAGTGAGGGTTATTCCTACGAGCAGTACTTC. Translated, it gives CASSEGYSYEQYF.

The chain is built from TRBV7-9 and TRBJ2-5; a weak D match, TRBD2 (6 bases). The CDR3 covers 16 residues. V was clipped by 3 bases and J by 2 bases, with 16 bases between them. Germline V gene sequence: CDR1 SEHNR, CDR2 FQNEAQ (reference sequence). This CDR3 is CASSFDPGDPQETQYF. The CDR3 bases are TGTGCCAGCAGCTTTGATCCGGGGGATCCTCAAGAGACCCAGTACTTC.

The chain combines TRBV5-6 with TRBJ2-5; 12 bases are shared with TRBD2. V lost 6 bases and J lost 1; bases outside the gene matches: 7. Germline CDR1 is SGHDT and CDR2 is YYEEEE. This CDR3 has 16 residues. CDR3 sequence: CASTLLAGGPQETQYF. CDR3 coding DNA: TGTGCCAGCACCCTACTAGCGGGGGGACCCCAAGAGACCCAGTACTTC. Based on the CDR3 plus reference TRBV5-6 and TRBJ2-5, the full variable domain is DAGVTQSPTHLIKTRGQQVTLRCSPKSGHDTVSWYQQALGQGPQFIFQYYEEEERQRGNFPDRFSGHQFPNYSSELNVNALLLGDSALYLCASTLLAGGPQETQYFGPGTRLLVL.

J is TRBJ2-7 and V is TRBV27; maybe TRBD2 (5 bases). CDR1 and CDR2 (germline): MNHEY, SMNVEV (reference sequence). The ends were cut back, 5 bases at V and 3 bases at J, with 14 bases in the middle. The CDR3 covers 14 residues. The CDR3 DNA reads TGTGCCAGCAGTACGCTACTAGGGAGCTACGAGCAGTACTTC. The encoded protein is CASSTLLGSYEQYF.

The rearrangement links TRBV29-1 to TRBJ2-5, with D perhaps TRBD2 (5 bases). The last part of the DNA fits TRBJ2-1 better; the J call may be wrong. The CDR3 sequence is 14 residues long. The germline gives CDR1 SQVTM, CDR2 ANQGSEA. CDR3 in DNA: TGCAGCGTTGCGGGGTTATTCTTGGCCAATGAGCAGTTCTTC. Translation: CSVAGLFLANEQFF.

The V call is TRBV7-9, the J call TRBJ2-7, with D possibly TRBD1 on 6 matching bases. There are 12 residues in the CDR3. CDR1 and CDR2 from the germline V gene are SEHNR and FQNEAQ (reference sequence). With 7 bases removed from V and 5 bases from J, the gap between germline ends came to 12 bases. CDR3 nucleotide sequence: TGTGCCAGCAATAGGGGGTTGAACGAGCAGTACTTC. This encodes CASNRGLNEQYF. The full variable domain, in which reference TRBV7-9 and TRBJ2-7 provide the parts outside the CDR3, is DTGVSQNPRHKITKRGQNVTFRCDPISEHNRLYWYRQTLGQGPEFLTYFQNEAQLEKSRLLSDRFSAERPKGSFSTLEIQRTEQGDSAMYLCASNRGLNEQYFGPGTRLTVT.

This clonotype has just a few counts. The J gene is TRBJ2-5, the V gene TRBV12-3 or TRBV12-4, with D hard to call. V was trimmed by 6 bases and J by 5 bases, leaving 16 bases between them. The CDR3 extends over 14 amino acids. The CDR3 coding sequence is TGTGCCAGCAGCCATCGTACCGGCGAGGAGACCCAGTACTTC. Amino acid sequence: CASSHRTGEETQYF.

This clonotype was seen a few times. CDR3 in amino acids: CASKYLQPALTDTQYF. The CDR3 nucleotides are TGTGCCAGCAAGTACCTCCAGCCGGCGCTCACAGATACGCAGTATTTT. This chain connects TRBV6-6 to TRBJ2-3, with D uncertain. This CDR3 spans 16 amino acids. The V end was cut by 7 bases, the J end by 2 bases, with 19 bases between. Per germline, CDR1 MNHNY and CDR2 SVGAGI (reference sequence).

This clonotype was seen more than once but under ten times. The chain combines TRBV5-1 with TRBJ2-1; D unresolved. In germline, CDR1 is SGHRS, CDR2 YFSETQ. Between the trimmed V and J ends, which lost 4 bases and 0 bases, there was a span of 17 bases. The CDR3 spans 17 residues. The CDR3 region is CASSLNREAASYNEQFF. The CDR3 DNA reads as TGCGCCAGCAGCCTGAATCGAGAGGCCGCCTCCTACAATGAGCAGTTCTTC.

This clonotype was observed a few times. In DNA, the CDR3 is TGCAGTGCTATTACCCGACAGGACCTTCAAGAGACCCAGTACTTC. It specifies CSAITRQDLQETQYF. J is TRBJ2-5 and V is TRBV20-1; a possible D gene is TRBD1 (6 bases). The CDR3 runs 15 residues. Germline loops: CDR1 DFQATT, CDR2 SNEGSKA (reference sequence). V lost 4 bases, J lost 2 bases, and 17 bases lay in between.

The CDR3 reads CASSHQPDGELFF. CDR3 nucleotide sequence: TGTGCCAGCTCGCACCAACCCGACGGGGAGCTGTTTTTT. The V gene is TRBV18, the J gene TRBJ2-2; D uncertain. The germline CDR1 and CDR2 sequences are KGHSH and LQKENI. Trimming removed 6 bases at V and 7 bases at J, with 12 bases between. The CDR3 is made up of 13 amino acids.

The chain employs TRBV27 and TRBJ1-5; 7 nucleotides align to TRBD1. Germline CDR1 and CDR2: MNHEY and SMNVEV (reference sequence). The V gene end was trimmed by 4 bases and the J gene end by 7 bases; junction bases not matched to a gene: 13. The CDR3 covers 16 residues. The CDR3: CASSYRGGGSLQPQHF. Here the CDR3 DNA reads TGTGCCAGCAGTTACAGGGGAGGCGGGTCGCTGCAGCCCCAGCATTTT.

The CDR3 DNA sequence: TGTGCCACCAGCAGAGACAGGGCAACCTACGAGCAGTACTTC. Protein sequence: CATSRDRATYEQYF. The chain uses TRBV15 and TRBJ2-1; D perhaps matches TRBD1 (5 bases). TRBJ2-7 matches the DNA end more closely, so the J call is doubtful. The CDR3 is made up of 14 amino acids. Germline assignment: CDR1 LNHNV and CDR2 YYDKDF (reference sequence).

As concerns this clonotype: The junction shows a germline mismatch at one end, possibly a read error. The rearrangement uses TRBV6-2 or TRBV6-3 and TRBJ1-4; D is unresolved. Germline V CDR1 and CDR2: MNHEY, SVGEGT. The CDR3 spans 14 residues. CDR3 coding DNA: TGTGCCAGCAGCACCCGGGAGTGGAATGAAAAACTGCTTTTT. It codes for CASSTREWNEKLLF.